This entry features one T cell receptor (beta chain) sequence. The antigen it binds to is not known. Base qualities are not recorded, but no much larger clone differs from it by a single base. The data were obtained in a study of technical replicates of blood from a few donors (TCRdb year 2017). To prepare the library, the immunoSEQ multiplex PCR assay was applied. In TCRdb, the immuneACCESS table is reduced to in-frame sequences with V and J assigned. These tables do not hold every clone; where another copy was compared, an unresolved V gene accounts for under half, and the others remain unexplained. Counted in this sample were about 14,000 clones; 80% to 90% of them appeared once. More than 10% of the sample goes to the ten largest clones. The receptor was isolated from a human donor in good health. The material sequenced was PBMCs.

The bases are TGTGCCAGTAGTGCAAACCGGGACTTGCAGTTCTTC. Protein translation: CASSANRDLQFF. The chain couples TRBV19 to TRBJ2-1, with TRBD2 perhaps the D gene, on 6 matching bases. The junction carries 14 bases between V and J, which are trimmed by 5 bases and 12 bases respectively. CDR1 and CDR2 are read off the germline V gene (reference sequence) as LNHDA and SQIVND. Reading from cysteine to phenylalanine, the CDR3 counts 12 amino acids. Of the read, only the CDR3 DNA is kept; its 36 bases are in frame from base 1.